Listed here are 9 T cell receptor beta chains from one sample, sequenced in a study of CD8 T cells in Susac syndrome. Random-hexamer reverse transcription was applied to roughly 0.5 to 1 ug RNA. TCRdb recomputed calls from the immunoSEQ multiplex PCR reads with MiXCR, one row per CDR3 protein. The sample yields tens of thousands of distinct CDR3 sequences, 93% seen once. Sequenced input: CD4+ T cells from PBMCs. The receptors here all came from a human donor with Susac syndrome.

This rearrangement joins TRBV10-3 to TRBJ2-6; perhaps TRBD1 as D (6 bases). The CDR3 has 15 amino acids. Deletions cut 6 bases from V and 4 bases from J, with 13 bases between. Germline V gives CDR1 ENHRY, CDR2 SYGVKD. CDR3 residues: CAISPGTSGANVLTF. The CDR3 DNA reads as TGTGCCATCAGCCCCGGGACATCGGGGGCCAACGTCCTGACTTTC.

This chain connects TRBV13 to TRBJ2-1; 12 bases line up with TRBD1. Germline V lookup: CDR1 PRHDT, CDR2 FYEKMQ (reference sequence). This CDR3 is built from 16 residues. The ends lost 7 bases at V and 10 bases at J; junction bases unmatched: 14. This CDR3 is CASMPWDRGQVGEQFF. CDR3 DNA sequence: TGTGCCAGCATGCCATGGGACAGGGGGCAGGTCGGGGAGCAGTTCTTC.

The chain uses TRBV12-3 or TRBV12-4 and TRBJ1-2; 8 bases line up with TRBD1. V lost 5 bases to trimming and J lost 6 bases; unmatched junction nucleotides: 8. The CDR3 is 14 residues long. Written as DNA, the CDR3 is TGTGCCAGCAGTACCGGGACAGGTTCGAATGGCTACACCTTC. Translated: CASSTGTGSNGYTF.

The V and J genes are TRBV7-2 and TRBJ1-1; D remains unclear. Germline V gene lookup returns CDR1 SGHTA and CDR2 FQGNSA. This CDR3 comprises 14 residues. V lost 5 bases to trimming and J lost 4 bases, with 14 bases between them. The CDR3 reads CASSPGFRGTEAFF. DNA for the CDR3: TGTGCCAGCAGCCCAGGATTCAGAGGCACTGAAGCTTTCTTT.

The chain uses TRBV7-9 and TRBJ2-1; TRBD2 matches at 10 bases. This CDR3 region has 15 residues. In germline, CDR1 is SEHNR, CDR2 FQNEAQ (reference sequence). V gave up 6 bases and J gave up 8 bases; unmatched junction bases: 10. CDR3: CASRQTSGIGDEQFF. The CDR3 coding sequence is TGTGCCAGCAGGCAAACTAGCGGGATAGGTGATGAGCAGTTCTTC.

Here the CDR3 DNA reads TGTGCCAGCAGCTCGGCCCTGGGGGGGGGTACCGGGCAGTTCTTC. It yields the protein CASSSALGGGTGQFF. The chain links TRBV9 to TRBJ2-1; 7 bases line up with TRBD2. Trimming at V came to 4 bases and at J to 12 bases, leaving 16 bases not matched to a gene. Looked up from germline, CDR1 is SGDLS and CDR2 is YYNGEE. This CDR3 comprises 15 residues.

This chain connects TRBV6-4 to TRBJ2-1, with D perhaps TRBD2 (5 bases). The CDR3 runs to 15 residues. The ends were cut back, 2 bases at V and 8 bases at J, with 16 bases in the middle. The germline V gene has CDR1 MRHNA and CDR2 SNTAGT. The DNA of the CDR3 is TGTGCCAGCAGTGACCCGGGGTGGAACATCCATGAGCAGTTCTTC. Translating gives CASSDPGWNIHEQFF.

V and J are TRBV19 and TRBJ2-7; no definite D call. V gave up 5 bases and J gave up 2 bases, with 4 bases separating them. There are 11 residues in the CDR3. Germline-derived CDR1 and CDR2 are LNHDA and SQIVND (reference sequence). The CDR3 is CASSAAYEQYF. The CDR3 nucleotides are TGTGCCAGTAGTGCTGCCTACGAGCAGTACTTC.

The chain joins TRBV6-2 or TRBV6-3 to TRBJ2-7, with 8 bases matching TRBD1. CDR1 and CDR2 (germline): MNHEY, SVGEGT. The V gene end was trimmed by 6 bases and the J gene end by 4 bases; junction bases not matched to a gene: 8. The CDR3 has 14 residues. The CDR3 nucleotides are TGTGCCAGCAGAAAAGAACAGGGGGAATACGAGCAGTACTTC. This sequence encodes CASRKEQGEYEQYF.